The subject of this entry is one TCR beta chain. This record belongs to a study of T-cell reconstitution after alpha-beta-depleted transplantation in children. Germline CDR1 is SGHRS and CDR2 is YFSETQ. V lost 4 bases and J lost 1, with 9 bases in between. CDR3 length: 13 amino acids. A library of TCRbeta sequences, prepared with unique molecular identifiers, was generated. TCRdb reanalysed the PCR reads using MiXCR and keeps one entry per CDR3 protein. Altogether over 150,000 distinct CDR3 sequences are present, approximately 6.3% being singletons, with the ten largest covering roughly 6%. The receptor comes from a boy aged 2-9 years with acute lymphoblastic leukemia, due to receive a stem cell transplant. The sequencing used PBMCs, collected before TCRalphabeta/CD19-depleted stem cell transplant. This chain joins TRBV5-1 and TRBJ2-7; no firm D call. CDR3 sequence: CASSTPGSYEQYF. CDR3 bases: TGCGCCAGCAGCACGCCGGGTTCCTACGAGCAGTACTTC.